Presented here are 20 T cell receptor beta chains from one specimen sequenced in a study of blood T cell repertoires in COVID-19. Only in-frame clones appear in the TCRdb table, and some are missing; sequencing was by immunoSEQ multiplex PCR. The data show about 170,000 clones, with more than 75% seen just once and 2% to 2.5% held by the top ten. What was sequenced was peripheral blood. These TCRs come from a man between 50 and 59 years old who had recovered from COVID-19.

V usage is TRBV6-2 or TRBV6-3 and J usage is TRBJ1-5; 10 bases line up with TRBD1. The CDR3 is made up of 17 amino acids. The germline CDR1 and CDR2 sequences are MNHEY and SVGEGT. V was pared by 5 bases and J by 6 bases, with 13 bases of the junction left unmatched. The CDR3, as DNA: TGTGCCAGCAGTCCCTCCCTCGACAGGGGGCCTGCTCAGCCCCAGCATTTT. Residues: CASSPSLDRGPAQPQHF.

The CDR3 loop is CASSPLGGGPTGELFF. The CDR3 DNA follows: TGTGCCAGCAGCCCACTGGGCGGGGGGCCCACCGGGGAGCTGTTTTTT. This chain uses TRBV7-3 with TRBJ2-2; 8 bases align to TRBD2. Germline values: CDR1 SGHTA, CDR2 FQGTGA. The CDR3 extends over 16 amino acids. V trimming: 5 bases; J trimming: 4 bases; junction bases outside the gene matches: 9. The variable domain in full, completed from reference TRBV7-3 and TRBJ2-2, reads GAGVSQTPSNKVTEKGKYVELRCDPISGHTALYWYRQSLGQGPEFLIYFQGTGAADDSGLPNDRFFAVRPEGSVSTLKIQRTERGDSAVYLCASSPLGGGPTGELFFGEGSRLTVL.

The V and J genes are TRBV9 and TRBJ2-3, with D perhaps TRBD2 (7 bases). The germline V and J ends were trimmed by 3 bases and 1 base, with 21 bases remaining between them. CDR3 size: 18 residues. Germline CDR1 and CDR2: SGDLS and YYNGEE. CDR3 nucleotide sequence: TGTGCCAGCAGCGAGGGGGTCGGTTTGCGGGGGCGCACAGATACGCAGTATTTT. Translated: CASSEGVGLRGRTDTQYF.

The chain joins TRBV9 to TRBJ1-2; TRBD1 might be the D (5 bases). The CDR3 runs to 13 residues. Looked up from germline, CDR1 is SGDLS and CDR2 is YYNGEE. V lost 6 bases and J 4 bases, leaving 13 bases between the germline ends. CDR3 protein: CASTPFGGYGYTF. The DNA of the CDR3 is TGTGCCAGCACCCCTTTCGGGGGCTATGGCTACACCTTC. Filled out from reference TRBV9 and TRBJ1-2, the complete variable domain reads DSGVTQTPKHLITATGQRVTLRCSPRSGDLSVYWYQQSLDQGLQFLIQYYNGEERAKGNILERFSAQQFPDLHSELNLSSLELGDSALYFCASTPFGGYGYTFGSGTRLTVV.

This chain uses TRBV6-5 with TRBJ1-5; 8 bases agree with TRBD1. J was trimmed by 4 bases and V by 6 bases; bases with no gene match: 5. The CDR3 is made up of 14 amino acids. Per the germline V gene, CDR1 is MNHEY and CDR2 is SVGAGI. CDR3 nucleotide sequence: TGTGCCAGCAGGGGGACAGGCGCGAATCAGCCCCAGCATTTT. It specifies CASRGTGANQPQHF.

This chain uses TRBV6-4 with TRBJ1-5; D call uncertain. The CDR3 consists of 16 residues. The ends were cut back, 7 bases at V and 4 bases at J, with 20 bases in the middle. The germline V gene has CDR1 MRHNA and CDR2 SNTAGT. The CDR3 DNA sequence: TGTGCCAGCATTTTTCGGGAGCCTCCGCTTAATCAGCCCCAGCATTTT. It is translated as CASIFREPPLNQPQHF.

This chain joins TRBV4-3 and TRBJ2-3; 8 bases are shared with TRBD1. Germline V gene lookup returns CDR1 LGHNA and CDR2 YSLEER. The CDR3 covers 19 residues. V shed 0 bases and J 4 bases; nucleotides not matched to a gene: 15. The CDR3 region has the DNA TGCGCCAGCAGCCAAGATTTGGCAGGGGGCGCGATTGTCGCAGATACGCAGTATTTT. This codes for CASSQDLAGGAIVADTQYF.

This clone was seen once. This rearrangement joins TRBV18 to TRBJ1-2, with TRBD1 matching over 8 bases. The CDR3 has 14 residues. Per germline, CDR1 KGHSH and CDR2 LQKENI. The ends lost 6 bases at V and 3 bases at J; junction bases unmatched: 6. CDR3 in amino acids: CASSPDRVDYGYTF. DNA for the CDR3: TGTGCCAGCTCTCCGGACAGGGTGGACTATGGCTACACCTTC.

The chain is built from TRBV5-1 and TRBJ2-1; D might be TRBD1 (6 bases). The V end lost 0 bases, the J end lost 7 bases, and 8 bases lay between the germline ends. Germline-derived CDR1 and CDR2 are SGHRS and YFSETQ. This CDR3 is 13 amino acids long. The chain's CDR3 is CASSLGTANEQFF. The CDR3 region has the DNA TGCGCCAGCAGCTTGGGGACAGCTAATGAGCAGTTCTTC.

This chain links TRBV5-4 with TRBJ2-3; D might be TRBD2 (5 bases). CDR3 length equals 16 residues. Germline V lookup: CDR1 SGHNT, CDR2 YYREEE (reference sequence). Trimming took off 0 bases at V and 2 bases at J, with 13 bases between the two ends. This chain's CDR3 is CASSLGGSGVTDTQYF. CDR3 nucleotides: TGTGCCAGCAGCTTGGGAGGGAGTGGGGTCACAGATACGCAGTATTTT.

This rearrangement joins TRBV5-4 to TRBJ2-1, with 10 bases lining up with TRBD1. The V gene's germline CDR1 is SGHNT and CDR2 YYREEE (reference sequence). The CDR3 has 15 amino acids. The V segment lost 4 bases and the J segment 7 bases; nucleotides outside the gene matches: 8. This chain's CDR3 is CASSRSGTGDNEQFF. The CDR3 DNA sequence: TGTGCCAGCAGCCGATCCGGGACAGGGGATAATGAGCAGTTCTTC.

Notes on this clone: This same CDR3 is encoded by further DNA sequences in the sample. The CDR3 DNA follows: TGTGCCAGCTCACCGGGCCTCCAAGAGACCCAGTACTTC. It codes for CASSPGLQETQYF. The rearrangement uses TRBV18 and TRBJ2-5, with D hard to call. This CDR3 region has 13 residues. Per the germline V gene, CDR1 is KGHSH and CDR2 is LQKENI. V lost 3 bases, J lost 1 base, and 6 bases lay in between.

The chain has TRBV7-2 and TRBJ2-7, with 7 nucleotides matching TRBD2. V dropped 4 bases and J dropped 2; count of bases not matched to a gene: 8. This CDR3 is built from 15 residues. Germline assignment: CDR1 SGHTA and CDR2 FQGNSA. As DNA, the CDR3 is TGTGCCAGCAGCTGGGGGAGGGGTCAGACCTACGAGCAGTACTTC. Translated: CASSWGRGQTYEQYF. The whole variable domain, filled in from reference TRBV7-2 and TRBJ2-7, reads GAGVSQSPSNKVTEKGKDVELRCDPISGHTALYWYRQSLGQGLEFLIYFQGNSAPDKSGLPSDRFSAERTGGSVSTLTIQRTQQEDSAVYLCASSWGRGQTYEQYFGPGTRLTVT.

CDR3 bases: TGTGCCAGCACTAAAGGGACAGGGGACACTGAAGCTTTCTTT. Amino acids: CASTKGTGDTEAFF. The rearrangement joins TRBV27 to TRBJ1-1; the match to TRBD1 covers 10 bases. V gave up 7 bases and J gave up 3 bases; unmatched junction bases: 5. The germline CDR1 and CDR2 sequences are MNHEY and SMNVEV (reference sequence). The CDR3 contains 14 residues.

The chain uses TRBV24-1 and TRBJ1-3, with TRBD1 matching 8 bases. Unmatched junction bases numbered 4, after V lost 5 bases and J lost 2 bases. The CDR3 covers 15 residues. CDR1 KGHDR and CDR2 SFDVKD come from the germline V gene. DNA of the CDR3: TGTGCCACCAGTGCCGGACAGGGAGCTGGAAACACCATATATTTT. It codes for CATSAGQGAGNTIYF.

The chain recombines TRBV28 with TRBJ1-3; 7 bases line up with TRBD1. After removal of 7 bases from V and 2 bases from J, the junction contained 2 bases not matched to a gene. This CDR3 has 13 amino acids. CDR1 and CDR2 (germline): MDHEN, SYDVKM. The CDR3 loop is CASNRGTGNTIYF. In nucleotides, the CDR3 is TGTGCCAGCAACAGGGGCACTGGAAACACCATATATTTT.

The CDR3 protein is CASNSMYEQYF. For the CDR3, the DNA is TGTGCCAGCAATAGTATGTACGAGCAGTACTTC. The chain recombines TRBV6-5 with TRBJ2-7; D unresolved. The CDR3 contains 11 residues. V lost 7 bases, J lost 4 bases, and 8 bases lay in between. CDR1 is MNHEY, CDR2 SVGAGI, per germline.

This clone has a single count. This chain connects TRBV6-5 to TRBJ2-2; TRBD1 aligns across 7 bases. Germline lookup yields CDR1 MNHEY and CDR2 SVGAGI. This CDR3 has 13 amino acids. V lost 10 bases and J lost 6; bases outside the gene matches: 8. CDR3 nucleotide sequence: TGTGCCACCCTCTCGACAGGGCCCGGGGAGCTGTTTTTT. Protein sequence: CATLSTGPGELFF.

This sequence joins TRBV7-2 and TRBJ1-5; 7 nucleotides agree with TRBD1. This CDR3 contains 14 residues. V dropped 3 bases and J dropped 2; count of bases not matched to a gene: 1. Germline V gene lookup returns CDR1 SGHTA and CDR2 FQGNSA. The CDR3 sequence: CASSFDRGNQPQHF. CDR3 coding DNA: TGTGCCAGCAGCTTCGACAGGGGCAATCAGCCCCAGCATTTT.

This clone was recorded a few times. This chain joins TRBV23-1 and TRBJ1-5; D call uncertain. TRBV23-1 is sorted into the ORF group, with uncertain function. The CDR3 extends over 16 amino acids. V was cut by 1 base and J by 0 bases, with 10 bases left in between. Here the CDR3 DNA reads TGCGCCAGCAGTCAATTTAGCCAACCTAGCAATCAGCCCCAGCATTTT. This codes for CASSQFSQPSNQPQHF.